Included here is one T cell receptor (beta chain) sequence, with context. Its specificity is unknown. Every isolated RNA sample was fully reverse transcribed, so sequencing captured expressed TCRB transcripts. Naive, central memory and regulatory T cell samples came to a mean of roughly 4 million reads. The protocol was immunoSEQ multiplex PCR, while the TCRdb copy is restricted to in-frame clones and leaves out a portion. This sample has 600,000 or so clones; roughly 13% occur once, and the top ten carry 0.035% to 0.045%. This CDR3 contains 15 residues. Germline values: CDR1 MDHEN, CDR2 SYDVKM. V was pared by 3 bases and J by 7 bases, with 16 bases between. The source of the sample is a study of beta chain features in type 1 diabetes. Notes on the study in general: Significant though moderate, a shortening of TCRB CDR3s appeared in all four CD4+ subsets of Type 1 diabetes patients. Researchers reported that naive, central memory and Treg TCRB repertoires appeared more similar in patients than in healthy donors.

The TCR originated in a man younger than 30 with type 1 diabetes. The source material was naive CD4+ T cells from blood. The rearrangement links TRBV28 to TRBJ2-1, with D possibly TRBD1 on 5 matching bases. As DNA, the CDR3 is TGTGCCAGCAGTTTTCCCGACAGTTTCGGGAATGAGCAGTTCTTC. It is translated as CASSFPDSFGNEQFF.